The clone carrying this T cell receptor beta chain has more than one count but fewer than ten. The PCR made use of 60 Vbeta and 13 Jbeta primers. Some clones are missing from TCRdb's copy, which holds only in-frame ones; the method was immunoSEQ multiplex PCR. The profile shows 12,000 to 15,000 clones, roughly 64% of them singletons. Germline V gene sequence: CDR1 SGHVS, CDR2 FNYEAQ. The CDR3 spans 11 residues. Between the trimmed V and J ends, which lost 6 bases and 6 bases, there was a span of 8 bases. These data are taken from a study of cytomegalovirus exposure and HLA in healthy donors. The TCR was taken from a woman aged 45 to 65 in good health and CMV-seropositive. The specimen was PBMCs. This sequence joins TRBV7-6 and TRBJ1-1, with D unclear. The DNA for the CDR3 is TGTGCCAGCAGTTCCTATTCTGAAGCTTTCTTT. It specifies CASSSYSEAFF.